Each of the 5 T cell receptor beta chains below was sequenced from the same sample in a study of OX40 agonist ivuxolimab in advanced cancers. Produced via immunoSEQ multiplex PCR; TCRdb's table is partial and in-frame only. The sample has about 100,000 clones, about 87% seen once; the top ten hold roughly 0.79%. Sequenced here: CD4+ or CD8+ T cells sorted from blood, sampled in a trial of the OX40 agonist ivuxolimab. These receptors all stem from an adult with an advanced solid tumor such as melanoma, head and neck, liver or kidney cancer.

The rearrangement joins TRBV6-6 to TRBJ1-2; 8 bases agree with TRBD1. Germline CDR1 is MNHNY and CDR2 is SVGAGI (reference sequence). This CDR3 is 14 amino acids long. V shed 8 bases, J shed 5 bases, and the junction held 10 bases outside the gene matches. The CDR3 loop is CASAFGQGRYGYTF. In nucleotides, the CDR3 is TGTGCCAGCGCCTTCGGACAGGGCCGATATGGCTACACCTTC.

This sequence joins TRBV10-1 and TRBJ2-7; 9 positions match TRBD1. There are 14 residues in the CDR3. V was pared by 6 bases and J by 4 bases, with 7 bases of the junction left unmatched. The germline V gene has CDR1 WNHNN and CDR2 SYGVQD (reference sequence). The CDR3 protein is CASSRGTGRYEQYF. CDR3 nucleotides: TGCGCCAGCAGCCGGGGGACAGGGAGATACGAGCAGTACTTC.

J is TRBJ1-5 and V is TRBV28; D is unresolved. CDR3 length equals 13 residues. V was pared by 2 bases and J by 1 base, with 3 bases between. The germline CDR1 and CDR2 sequences are MDHEN and SYDVKM. As DNA, the CDR3 is TGTGCCAGCAGTTTAGTAAGCAATCAGCCCCAGCATTTT. Its translation is CASSLVSNQPQHF.

The CDR3 bases are TGTGCCAGCAGCTCCACGGAGATGAACACTGAAGCTTTCTTT. Translating gives CASSSTEMNTEAFF. The gene calls are TRBV7-8 and TRBJ1-1; D gene uncertain. This CDR3 has 14 residues. V lost 4 bases to trimming and J lost 0 bases, with 9 bases between them. Germline V gene lookup returns CDR1 SGHVS and CDR2 FQNEAQ. The full variable domain, rest sourced from reference TRBV7-8 and TRBJ1-1, is GAGVSQSPRYKVAKRGQDVALRCDPISGHVSLFWYQQALGQGPEFLTYFQNEAQLDKSGLPSDRFFAERPEGSVSTLKIQRTQQEDSAVYLCASSSTEMNTEAFFGQGTRLTVV.

As concerns this clone: The same CDR3 arises from other DNA sequences in this sample as well. J is TRBJ2-7 and V is TRBV18, with D perhaps being TRBD1 or TRBD2 (5 bases each). V dropped 3 bases and J dropped 6 bases, with 18 bases sitting between them. CDR3 size: 15 residues. Germline V gene data show CDR1 as KGHSH and CDR2 as LQKENI. This chain's CDR3 is CASSPRRGDYVEQYF. In DNA, the CDR3 is TGTGCCAGCTCACCCCGAAGAGGGGATTACGTCGAGCAGTACTTC.